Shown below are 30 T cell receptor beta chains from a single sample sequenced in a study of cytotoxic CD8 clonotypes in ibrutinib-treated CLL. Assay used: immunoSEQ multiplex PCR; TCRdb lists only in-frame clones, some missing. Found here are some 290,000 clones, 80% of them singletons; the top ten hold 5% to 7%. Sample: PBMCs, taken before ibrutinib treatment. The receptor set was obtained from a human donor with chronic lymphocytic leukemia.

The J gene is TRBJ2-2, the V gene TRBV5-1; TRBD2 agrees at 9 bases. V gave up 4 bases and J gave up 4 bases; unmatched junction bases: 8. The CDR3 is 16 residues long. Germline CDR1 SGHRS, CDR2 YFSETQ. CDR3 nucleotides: TGCGCCAGCAGCAAGACTAGCGGAGGCTTCACCGGGGAGCTGTTTTTT. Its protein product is CASSKTSGGFTGELFF.

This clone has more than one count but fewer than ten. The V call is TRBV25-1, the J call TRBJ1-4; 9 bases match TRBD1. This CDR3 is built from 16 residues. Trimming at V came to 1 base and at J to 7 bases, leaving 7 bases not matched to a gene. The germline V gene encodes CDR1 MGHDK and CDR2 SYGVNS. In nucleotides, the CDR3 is TGTGCCAGCAGTGAATCGAGGACAGGGGCAGGTGAAAAACTGTTTTTT. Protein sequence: CASSESRTGAGEKLFF.

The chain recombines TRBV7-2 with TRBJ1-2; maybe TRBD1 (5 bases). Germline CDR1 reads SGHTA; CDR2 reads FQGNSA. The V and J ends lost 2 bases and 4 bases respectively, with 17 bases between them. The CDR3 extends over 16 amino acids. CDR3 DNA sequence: TGTGCCAGCAGCTTACCCTCTGGGGCGCTGGTCTATGGCTACACCTTC. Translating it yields CASSLPSGALVYGYTF. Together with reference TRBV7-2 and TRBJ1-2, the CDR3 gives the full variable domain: GAGVSQSPSNKVTEKGKDVELRCDPISGHTALYWYRQSLGQGLEFLIYFQGNSAPDKSGLPSDRFSAERTGGSVSTLTIQRTQQEDSAVYLCASSLPSGALVYGYTFGSGTRLTVV.

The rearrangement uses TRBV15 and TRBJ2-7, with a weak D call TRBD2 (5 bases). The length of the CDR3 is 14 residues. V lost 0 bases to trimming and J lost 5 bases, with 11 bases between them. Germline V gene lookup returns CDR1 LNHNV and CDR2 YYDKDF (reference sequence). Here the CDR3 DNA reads TGTGCCACCAGCAGAGATCGGGGTGTGAACGAGCAGTACTTC. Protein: CATSRDRGVNEQYF.

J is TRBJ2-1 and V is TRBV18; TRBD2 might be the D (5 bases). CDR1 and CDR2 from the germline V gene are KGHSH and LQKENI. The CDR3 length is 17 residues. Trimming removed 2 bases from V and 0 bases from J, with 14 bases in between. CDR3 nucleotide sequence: TGTGCCAGCTCACCAACGTTCGGACGGGGCTCCTACAATGAGCAGTTCTTC. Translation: CASSPTFGRGSYNEQFF.

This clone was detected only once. The CDR3 DNA is TGTGCCAGTAGTCCCCAGGGGGCCGGGCGTGGCACAGATACGCAGTATTTT. Translating it yields CASSPQGAGRGTDTQYF. The J gene is TRBJ2-3, the V gene TRBV19; 8 nucleotides align to TRBD1. Germline-derived CDR1 and CDR2 are LNHDA and SQIVND (reference sequence). V lost 5 bases to trimming and J lost 1 base; unmatched junction nucleotides: 11. The CDR3 contains 17 residues.

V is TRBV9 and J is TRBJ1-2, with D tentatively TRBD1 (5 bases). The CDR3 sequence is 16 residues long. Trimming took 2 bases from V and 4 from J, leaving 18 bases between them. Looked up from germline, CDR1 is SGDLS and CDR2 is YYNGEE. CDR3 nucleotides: TGTGCCAGCAGCGTGGATTCCGGGACGCCAGCCTATGGCTACACCTTC. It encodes CASSVDSGTPAYGYTF.

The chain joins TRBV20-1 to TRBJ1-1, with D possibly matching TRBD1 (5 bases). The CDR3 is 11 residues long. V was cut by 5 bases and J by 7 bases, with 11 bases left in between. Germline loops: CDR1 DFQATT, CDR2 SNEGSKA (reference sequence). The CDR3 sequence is CSAAGGGEAFF. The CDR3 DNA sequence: TGCAGTGCTGCGGGCGGGGGTGAAGCTTTCTTT.

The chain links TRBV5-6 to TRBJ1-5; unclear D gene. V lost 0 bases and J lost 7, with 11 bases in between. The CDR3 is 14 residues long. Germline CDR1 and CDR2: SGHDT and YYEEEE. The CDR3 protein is CASSLGQVNQPQHF. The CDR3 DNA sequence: TGTGCCAGCAGCTTGGGTCAGGTAAACCAGCCCCAGCATTTT. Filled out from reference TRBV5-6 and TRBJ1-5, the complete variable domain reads DAGVTQSPTHLIKTRGQQVTLRCSPKSGHDTVSWYQQALGQGPQFIFQYYEEEERQRGNFPDRFSGHQFPNYSSELNVNALLLGDSALYLCASSLGQVNQPQHFGDGTRLSIL.

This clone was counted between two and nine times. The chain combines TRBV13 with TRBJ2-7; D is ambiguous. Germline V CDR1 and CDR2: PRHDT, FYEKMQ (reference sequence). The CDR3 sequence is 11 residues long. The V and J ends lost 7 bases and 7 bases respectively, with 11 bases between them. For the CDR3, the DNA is TGTGCCAGCAAGAAACAGAGGGAGCAGTACTTC. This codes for CASKKQREQYF.

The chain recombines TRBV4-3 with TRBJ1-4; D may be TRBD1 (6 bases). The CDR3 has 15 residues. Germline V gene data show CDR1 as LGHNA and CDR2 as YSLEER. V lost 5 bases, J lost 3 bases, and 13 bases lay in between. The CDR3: CASSAYRVANEKLFF. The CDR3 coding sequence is TGCGCCAGCAGCGCATACAGGGTGGCTAATGAAAAACTGTTTTTT.

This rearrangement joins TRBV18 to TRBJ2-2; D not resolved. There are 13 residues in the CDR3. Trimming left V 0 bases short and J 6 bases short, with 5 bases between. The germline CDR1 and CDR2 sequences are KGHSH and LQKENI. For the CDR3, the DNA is TGTGCCAGCTCACCACCCCGTCCCGGGGAGCTGTTTTTT. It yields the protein CASSPPRPGELFF.

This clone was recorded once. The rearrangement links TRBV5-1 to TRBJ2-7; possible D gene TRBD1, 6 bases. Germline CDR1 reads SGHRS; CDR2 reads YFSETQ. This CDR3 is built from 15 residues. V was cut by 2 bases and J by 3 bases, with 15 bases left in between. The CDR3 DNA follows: TGCGCCAGCAGCTTCTCAGGGGTATATGACTACGAGCAGTACTTC. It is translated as CASSFSGVYDYEQYF. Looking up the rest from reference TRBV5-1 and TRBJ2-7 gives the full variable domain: KAGVTQTPRYLIKTRGQQVTLSCSPISGHRSVSWYQQTPGQGLQFLFEYFSETQRNKGNFPGRFSGRQFSNSRSEMNVSTLELGDSALYLCASSFSGVYDYEQYFGPGTRLTVT.

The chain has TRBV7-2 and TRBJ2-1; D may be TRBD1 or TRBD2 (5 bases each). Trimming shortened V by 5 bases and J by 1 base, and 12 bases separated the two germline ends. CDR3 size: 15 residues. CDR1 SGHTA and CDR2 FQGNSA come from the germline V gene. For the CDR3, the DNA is TGTGCCAGCAGCCTAATGAGGGGTTCCTACAATGAGCAGTTCTTC. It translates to CASSLMRGSYNEQFF.

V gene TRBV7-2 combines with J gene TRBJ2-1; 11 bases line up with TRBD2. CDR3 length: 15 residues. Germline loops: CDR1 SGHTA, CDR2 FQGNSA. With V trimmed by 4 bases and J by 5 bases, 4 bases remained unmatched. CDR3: CASSWLAGGHNEQFF. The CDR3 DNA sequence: TGTGCCAGCAGCTGGCTAGCGGGAGGACACAATGAGCAGTTCTTC.

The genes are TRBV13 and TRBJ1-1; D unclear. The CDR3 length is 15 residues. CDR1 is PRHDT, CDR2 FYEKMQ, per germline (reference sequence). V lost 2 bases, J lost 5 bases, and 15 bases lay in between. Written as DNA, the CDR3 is TGTGCCAGCAGCTTAAGCGGCGGAGAAGGGACTGAAGCTTTCTTT. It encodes CASSLSGGEGTEAFF.

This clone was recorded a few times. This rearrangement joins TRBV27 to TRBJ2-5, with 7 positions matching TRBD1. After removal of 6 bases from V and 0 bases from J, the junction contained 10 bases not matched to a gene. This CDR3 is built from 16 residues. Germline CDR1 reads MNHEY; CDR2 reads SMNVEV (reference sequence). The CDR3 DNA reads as TGTGCCAGCAGACCCCGGGACAGATTTTACCAAGAGACCCAGTACTTC. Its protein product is CASRPRDRFYQETQYF.

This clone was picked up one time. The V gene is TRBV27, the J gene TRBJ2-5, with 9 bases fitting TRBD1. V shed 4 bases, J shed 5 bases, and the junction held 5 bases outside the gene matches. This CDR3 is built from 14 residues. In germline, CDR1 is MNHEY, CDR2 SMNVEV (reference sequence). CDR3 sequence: CASSYRQGGETQYF. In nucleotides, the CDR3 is TGTGCCAGCAGTTACCGACAGGGGGGGGAGACCCAGTACTTC.

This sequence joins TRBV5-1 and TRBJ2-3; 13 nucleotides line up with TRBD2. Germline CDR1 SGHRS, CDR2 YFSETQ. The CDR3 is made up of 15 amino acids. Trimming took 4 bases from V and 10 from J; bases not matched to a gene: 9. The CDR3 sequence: CASSPGTSGAMAQYF. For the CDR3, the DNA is TGCGCCAGCAGCCCGGGGACTAGCGGGGCCATGGCGCAGTATTTT.

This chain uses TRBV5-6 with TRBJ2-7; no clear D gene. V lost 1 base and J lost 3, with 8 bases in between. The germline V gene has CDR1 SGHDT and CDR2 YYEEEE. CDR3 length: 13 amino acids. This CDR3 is CASSLLVGYEQYF. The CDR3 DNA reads TGTGCCAGCAGCTTGTTGGTGGGCTACGAGCAGTACTTC.

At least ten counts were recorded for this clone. CDR3 bases: TGCAGTGCTATGACGGGAGATACGCAGTATTTT. Amino acid sequence: CSAMTGDTQYF. V is TRBV20-1 and J is TRBJ2-3; D unclear. The germline CDR1 and CDR2 sequences are DFQATT and SNEGSKA (reference sequence). The CDR3 length is 11 residues. Between the trimmed V and J ends, which lost 4 bases and 5 bases, there was a span of 7 bases.

CDR3 amino acids: CASSTHRDIDTEAFF. DNA of the CDR3: TGTGCCAGTAGTACTCACAGGGACATTGACACTGAAGCTTTCTTT. This chain links TRBV19 with TRBJ1-1; D may be TRBD1 (6 bases). The CDR3 covers 15 residues. Trimming took off 4 bases at V and 3 bases at J, with 15 bases between the two ends. Germline V gene lookup returns CDR1 LNHDA and CDR2 SQIVND (reference sequence). The full variable domain, completed using reference TRBV19 and TRBJ1-1, is DGGITQSPKYLFRKEGQNVTLSCEQNLNHDAMYWYRQDPGQGLRLIYYSQIVNDFQKGDIAEGYSVSREKKESFPLTVTSAQKNPTAFYLCASSTHRDIDTEAFFGQGTRLTVV.

The CDR3: CASSFRTEQETQYF. The CDR3 DNA follows: TGCGCCAGCAGCTTTAGGACAGAACAAGAGACCCAGTACTTC. The rearrangement joins TRBV5-1 to TRBJ2-5; D is perhaps TRBD1 (6 bases). The ends were cut back, 2 bases at V and 2 bases at J, with 10 bases in the middle. The CDR3 runs to 14 residues. Per the germline V gene, CDR1 is SGHRS and CDR2 is YFSETQ. The whole variable domain, remainder taken from reference TRBV5-1 and TRBJ2-5, is KAGVTQTPRYLIKTRGQQVTLSCSPISGHRSVSWYQQTPGQGLQFLFEYFSETQRNKGNFPGRFSGRQFSNSRSEMNVSTLELGDSALYLCASSFRTEQETQYFGPGTRLLVL.

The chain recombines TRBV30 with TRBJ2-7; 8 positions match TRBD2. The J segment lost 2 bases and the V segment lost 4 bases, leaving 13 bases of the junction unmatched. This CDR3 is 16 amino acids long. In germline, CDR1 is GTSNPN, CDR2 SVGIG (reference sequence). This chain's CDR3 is CAWTTRGSGIAYEQYF. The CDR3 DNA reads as TGTGCCTGGACAACCCGCGGTAGCGGGATCGCCTACGAGCAGTACTTC.

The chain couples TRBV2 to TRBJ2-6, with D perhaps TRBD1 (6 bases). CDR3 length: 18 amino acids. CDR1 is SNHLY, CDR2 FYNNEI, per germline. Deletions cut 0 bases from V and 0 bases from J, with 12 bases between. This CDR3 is CASSEALGQSSGANVLTF. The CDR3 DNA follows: TGTGCCAGCAGTGAAGCGCTGGGACAAAGCTCTGGGGCCAACGTCCTGACTTTC.

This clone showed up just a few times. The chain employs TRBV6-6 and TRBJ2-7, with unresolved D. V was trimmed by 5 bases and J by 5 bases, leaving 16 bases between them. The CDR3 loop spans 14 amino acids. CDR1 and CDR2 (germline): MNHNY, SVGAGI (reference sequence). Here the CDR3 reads CASSPHVGAHEQYF. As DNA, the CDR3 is TGTGCCAGCAGTCCTCATGTAGGAGCCCACGAGCAGTACTTC.

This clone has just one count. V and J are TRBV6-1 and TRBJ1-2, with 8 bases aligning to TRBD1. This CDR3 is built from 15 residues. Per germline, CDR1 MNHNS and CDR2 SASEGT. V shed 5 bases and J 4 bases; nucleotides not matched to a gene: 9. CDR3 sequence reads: CASSSQTGAAYGYTF. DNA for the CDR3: TGTGCCAGCAGTTCCCAGACAGGGGCGGCCTATGGCTACACCTTC.

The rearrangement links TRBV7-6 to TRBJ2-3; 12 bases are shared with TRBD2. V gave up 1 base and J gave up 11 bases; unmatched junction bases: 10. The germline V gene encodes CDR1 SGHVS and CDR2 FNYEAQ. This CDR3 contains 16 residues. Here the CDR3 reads CASSLELAGGPGGQYF. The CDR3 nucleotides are TGTGCCAGCAGCTTAGAACTAGCGGGAGGCCCGGGTGGGCAGTATTTT.

CDR3 DNA: TGTGCCAGCAATCCGGGACTAGCGAAAACAGGGGGCTACAATGAGCAGTTCTTC. This gives the protein CASNPGLAKTGGYNEQFF. The genes are TRBV27 and TRBJ2-1; 10 bases line up with TRBD2. The germline CDR1 and CDR2 sequences are MNHEY and SMNVEV (reference sequence). This CDR3 is built from 18 residues. V dropped 7 bases and J dropped 3; count of bases not matched to a gene: 15.

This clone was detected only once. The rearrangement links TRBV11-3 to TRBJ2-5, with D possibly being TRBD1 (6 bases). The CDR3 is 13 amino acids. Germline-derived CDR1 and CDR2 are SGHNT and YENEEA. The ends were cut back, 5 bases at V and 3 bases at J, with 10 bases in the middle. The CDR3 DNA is TGTGCCAGCAGCGCGCACAGGGAAGAGACCCAGTACTTC. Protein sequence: CASSAHREETQYF.